This T cell receptor beta chain was captured by sequencing in a study of T cells in lung cancer brain metastases. Study-level findings and limits: Preoperative corticosteroid effects on brain metastasis T cell infiltration were not controlled. DNA fragmentation in FFPE samples may have prevented full retrieval of the infiltrating T cell repertoire.

TCRdb's copy holds only in-frame clones and misses some; the assay was immunoSEQ multiplex PCR. The table includes several thousand clones, more than 70% detected once. As regards this clone: Its antigen is currently unknown.

CDR1 is SGHTA, CDR2 FQGTGA, per germline. The V gene lost 2 bases and the J gene lost 2 bases, with 6 bases spanning the gap. This CDR3 contains 13 residues. Material for sequencing was tumor tissue from a brain metastasis. The clonotype was recovered from a woman in her fifties or sixties with non-small cell lung cancer that had spread to the brain. The chain carries TRBV7-3 and TRBJ2-5, with D perhaps matching TRBD1 (6 bases). The CDR3 here is CASSLQGQETQYF. The CDR3 region has the DNA TGTGCCAGCAGCTTACAGGGGCAAGAGACCCAGTACTTC. The complete variable domain, with remaining parts taken from reference TRBV7-3 and TRBJ2-5, reads GAGVSQTPSNKVTEKGKYVELRCDPISGHTALYWYRQSLGQGPEFLIYFQGTGAADDSGLPNDRFFAVRPEGSVSTLKIQRTERGDSAVYLCASSLQGQETQYFGPGTRLLVL.